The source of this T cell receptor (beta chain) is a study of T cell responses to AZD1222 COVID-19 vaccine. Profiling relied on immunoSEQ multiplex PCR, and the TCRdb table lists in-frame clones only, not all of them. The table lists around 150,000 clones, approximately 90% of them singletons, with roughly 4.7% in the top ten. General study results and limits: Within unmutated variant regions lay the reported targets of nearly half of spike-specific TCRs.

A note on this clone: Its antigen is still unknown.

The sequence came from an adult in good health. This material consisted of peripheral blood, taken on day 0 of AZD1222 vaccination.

The CDR3 loop reads CASSFAGVSYNEQFF. CDR3 bases: TGCGCCAGCAGCTTCGCGGGAGTCTCGTACAATGAGCAGTTCTTC. The chain employs TRBV5-1 and TRBJ2-1, with TRBD2 matching over 7 bases. The CDR3 contains 15 residues. From germline, CDR1 is SGHRS and CDR2 YFSETQ. V was pared by 2 bases and J by 4 bases, with 6 bases of the junction left unmatched.